These T cell receptor beta chains were read from a single sample in a study of blood T cell repertoires in COVID-19. Generated by immunoSEQ multiplex PCR, the TCRdb table keeps only in-frame clones and is missing some. Among hundreds of thousands of clones, 65% to 90% were seen once, and the ten largest hold about 8.2%. Sequencing was done on a sample of PBMCs or T cells enriched from blood (not recorded which). The origin of the receptors is a woman in her forties or fifties with acute COVID-19. The CDR3 runs from the conserved cysteine through the conserved F or W.

cdr3_length,j_call,v_call,cdr3_aa
13,TRBJ1-2,TRBV12-3/TRBV12-4,CASSYGQGGGYTF
14,TRBJ1-1,TRBV10-3,CAISESRQGMIAFF
15,TRBJ2-3,TRBV15,CATSRVGSSADTQYF
15,TRBJ2-7,TRBV6-5,CASSYEGTGRGEQYF
13,TRBJ1-1,TRBV27,CASRENLNTEAFF
14,TRBJ2-1,TRBV10-1,CASRGTSEHNEQFF
12,TRBJ2-7,TRBV2,CASLSDSYEQYF
20,TRBJ1-6,TRBV7-7,CASSLVSRSWTARINSPLHF
13,TRBJ1-2,TRBV7-2,CASSLEDRGGYTF
16,TRBJ2-3,TRBV10-1,CASSGPGQGRADTQYF
14,TRBJ1-6,TRBV30,CAWSPGHGNSPLHF
15,TRBJ1-5,TRBV7-9,CASSARTGGNQPQHF
13,TRBJ2-7,TRBV6-5,CASSQVWSYEQYF
15,TRBJ1-2,TRBV4-3,CASSQDLGQGRSYTF
16,TRBJ2-5,TRBV5-1,CASSPGAGGPEETQYF
15,TRBJ1-1,TRBV7-9,CASTLSGTGNTEAFF
15,TRBJ1-1,TRBV3-1/TRBV3-2,CASSQDRGRNTEAFF
15,TRBJ2-7,TRBV11-2,CASSYSGGAPYEQYF
12,TRBJ1-1,TRBV6-5,CASRHQNTEAFF
14,TRBJ2-2,TRBV29-1,CSVMDSTNTGELFF
14,TRBJ1-5,TRBV6-5,CASNPVLGGQPQHF
13,TRBJ1-1,TRBV6-1,CASSEARGTEAFF
13,TRBJ1-1,TRBV12-2,CASRTGGNTEAFF
14,TRBJ1-5,TRBV7-2,CASSIGDKYQPQHF
13,TRBJ1-5,TRBV19,CASSLTDNQPQHF
13,TRBJ2-2,TRBV6-6,CASSPLLTGELFF
11,TRBJ1-1,TRBV29-1,CSVPGGTEAFF
16,TRBJ1-1,TRBV6-5,CASSYSAGLMNTEAFF
11,TRBJ1-1,TRBV30,CAFRGKIEAFF
14,TRBJ2-1,TRBV2,CASSRDTSLNEQFF
15,TRBJ1-2,TRBV5-5,CASSPVGQDYYGYTF